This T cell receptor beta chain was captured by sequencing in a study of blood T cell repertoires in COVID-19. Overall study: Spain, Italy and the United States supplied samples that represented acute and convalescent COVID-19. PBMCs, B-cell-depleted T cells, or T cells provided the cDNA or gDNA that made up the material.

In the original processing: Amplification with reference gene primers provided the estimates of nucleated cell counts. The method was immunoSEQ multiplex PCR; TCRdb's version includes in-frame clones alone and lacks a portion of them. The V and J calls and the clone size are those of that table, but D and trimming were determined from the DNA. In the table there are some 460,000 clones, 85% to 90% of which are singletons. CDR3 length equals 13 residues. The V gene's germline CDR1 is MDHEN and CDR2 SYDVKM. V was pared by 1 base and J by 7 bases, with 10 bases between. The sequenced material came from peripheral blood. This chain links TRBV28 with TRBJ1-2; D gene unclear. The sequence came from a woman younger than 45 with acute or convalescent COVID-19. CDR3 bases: TGTGCCAGCAGTTTATTCGCGGGATTTGGCTACACCTTC. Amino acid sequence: CASSLFAGFGYTF.